This T cell receptor (beta chain) was recorded in a study of radiation and T cells in renal cell carcinoma. Study-wide findings and caveats: In blood, top tumor clones expanded by 2 weeks, shrinking by 4.

Specified time point: blood 4 weeks post-SBRT, at nephrectomy. Documented treatment: 15 Gy SBRT to primary tumor, nephrectomy 4 weeks later. Nephrectomy followed 15 Gy stereotactic body radiation by 4 weeks. Radiation-treated patients gave blood at baseline, week 2 and week 4. This renal cell carcinoma was of the clear cell type. Sequenced by immunoSEQ multiplex PCR; TCRdb stores in-frame clones only, minus some. Of roughly 160,000 clones listed, 88% are singletons. Of note for this clone: Antigen: not known.

Sequences were derived from blood, sampled from a patient whose treatment included radiotherapy and nephrectomy. This TCR came from a woman in her fifties or sixties with renal cell carcinoma.

CDR3 sequence: CASSPLVNEQYF. The CDR3 region has the DNA TGTGCCAGCTCACCACTCGTTAACGAGCAGTACTTC. V usage is TRBV18 and J usage is TRBJ2-7; D gene uncertain. Trimming shortened V by 1 base and J by 5 bases, and 6 bases separated the two germline ends. This CDR3 contains 12 residues. Per the germline V gene, CDR1 is KGHSH and CDR2 is LQKENI. Combining the CDR3 with reference TRBV18 and TRBJ2-7 gives the whole variable domain NAGVMQNPRHLVRRRGQEARLRCSPMKGHSHVYWYRQLPEEGLKFMVYLQKENIIDESGMPKERFSAEFPKEGPSILRIQQVVRGDSAAYFCASSPLVNEQYFGPGTRLTVT.